This T cell receptor beta chain was profiled in a study of a mutant IDH1 vaccine in newly diagnosed glioma. Time point in this sample: week 11, during vaccination. Vaccination used 300 ug of mutant IDH1 20-mer peptide per dose, with topical imiquimod. V was clipped by 2 bases and J by 4 bases, with 4 bases between them. The CDR3 runs 12 residues. The germline CDR1 and CDR2 sequences are SGHTA and FQGNSA. Clones were sequenced by immunoSEQ multiplex PCR, and TCRdb holds only the in-frame ones, with some missing. In the table there are approximately 110,000 clones, 75% to 90% of which are singletons. Concerning this clone itself: The antigen is unknown.

The chain couples TRBV7-2 to TRBJ2-3; D gene unclear. The sequence was collected from a woman in her forties or fifties with glioma. The sample in question was PBMCs, obtained from a glioma patient whose treatment included an IDH1 peptide vaccine. CDR3 nucleotide sequence: TGTGCCAGCAGCTTAAAGGCAGATACGCAGTATTTT. Translating it yields CASSLKADTQYF.